These 5 T cell receptor beta chains were all obtained from the same sample, sequenced in a study of brain T cells in children with intractable seizures. The assay was immunoSEQ multiplex PCR, and TCRdb's table has in-frame clones only and misses some. The sample contains around 41,000 clones, 80% to 95% of which appear only once. This specimen was peripheral blood, taken at surgery. These receptors all stem from a girl aged 2-15 years with tuberous sclerosis and intractable seizures.

The V and J genes are TRBV29-1 and TRBJ2-5; unclear D gene. The CDR3 has 14 residues. Deletions cut 8 bases from V and 2 bases from J, with 18 bases between. Germline V gives CDR1 SQVTM, CDR2 ANQGSEA. CDR3 in amino acids: CSHSRPDLQETQYF. In DNA, the CDR3 is TGCAGCCACTCCCGCCCAGACTTACAAGAGACCCAGTACTTC. Filled out from reference TRBV29-1 and TRBJ2-5, the complete variable domain reads SAVISQKPSRDICQRGTSLTIQCQVDSQVTMMFWYRQQPGQSLTLIATANQGSEATYESGFVIDKFPISRPNLTFSTLTVSNMSPEDSSIYLCSHSRPDLQETQYFGPGTRLLVL.

J is TRBJ1-2 and V is TRBV5-5; 7 positions match TRBD1. The CDR3 consists of 15 residues. The germline gives CDR1 SGHKS, CDR2 YYEKEE (reference sequence). Trimming took 2 bases from V and 2 from J; bases not matched to a gene: 6. The CDR3 DNA is TGTGCCAGCAGCTTATACCAAGGGGGCAACTATGGCTACACCTTC. Encoded protein: CASSLYQGGNYGYTF. The full variable domain, in which reference TRBV5-5 and TRBJ1-2 provide the parts outside the CDR3, is DAGVTQSPTHLIKTRGQQVTLRCSPISGHKSVSWYQQVLGQGPQFIFQYYEKEERGRGNFPDRFSARQFPNYSSELNVNALLLGDSALYLCASSLYQGGNYGYTFGSGTRLTVV.

This clone was found a few times. The genes are TRBV5-1 and TRBJ2-5; TRBD1 matches 7 bases. Trimming cost V 4 bases and J 2 bases; bases outside gene matches: 5. The CDR3 loop spans 14 amino acids. From germline, CDR1 is SGHRS and CDR2 YFSETQ. In nucleotides, the CDR3 is TGCGCCAGCAGCCGGGACAGAAAACAAGAGACCCAGTACTTC. It encodes CASSRDRKQETQYF.

The chain links TRBV15 to TRBJ1-2, with D unclear. Germline V gene data show CDR1 as LNHNV and CDR2 as YYDKDF (reference sequence). The CDR3 totals 12 residues. Deletions cut 5 bases from V and 8 bases from J, with 12 bases between. DNA of the CDR3: TGTGCCACCAGCCAGCCATTTGGCGGCTACACCTTC. Amino acids: CATSQPFGGYTF.

The chain couples TRBV6-6 to TRBJ1-6; 7 positions match TRBD1. V dropped 2 bases and J dropped 7; count of bases not matched to a gene: 5. The CDR3 loop spans 15 amino acids. The germline gives CDR1 MNHNY, CDR2 SVGAGI (reference sequence). This CDR3 is CASSYPTGWNSPLHF. CDR3 nucleotides: TGTGCCAGCAGTTACCCGACAGGGTGGAATTCACCCCTCCACTTT.